Listed below are T cell receptor beta chains from one sample, sequenced in a study of T cell repertoires in cytomegalovirus infection. These receptors have no known antigen. MiXCR, applied by TCRdb to the reads, yields one record per CDR3 protein. The table includes approximately 1,000,000 distinct CDR3 sequences, under 40% detected once. The sequenced sample was cultured CD8+ T cells from PBMCs, obtained from culture after CMV antigen stimulation. All receptors come from a human donor in good health (CMV status not recorded). Some clones in this sample may be carry-over from other donors' samples. Each CDR3 is given with its conserved first and last residue. D genes are given only for firm matches. Clone size is not always given. Where it is, it says once, few, many or a class for expanded clones.

CATHDRVLYGYTF TGTGCCACACACGACAGAGTACTTTATGGCTACACCTTC TRBV2 . TRBJ1-2 .
CASSPYDRSDNQPQHF TGTGCCAGCAGCCCTTACGACAGGAGCGACAATCAGCCCCAGCATTTT TRBV7-9 . TRBJ1-5 .
CAIRVDGDYGYTF TGTGCCATCAGGGTCGATGGGGACTATGGCTACACCTTC TRBV10-3 . TRBJ1-2 .
CASSQDNRGTKTGELFF TGTGCCAGCAGCCAAGATAACAGGGGAACTAAGACCGGGGAGCTGTTTTTT TRBV3-1 few TRBJ2-2 TRBD1
CASTPGTSGLDEQFF TGTGCCAGCACTCCCGGGACTAGCGGGTTGGATGAGCAGTTCTTC TRBV2 once TRBJ2-1 TRBD2
CASSRWDTPYEQYF TGTGCCAGCAGTCGCTGGGACACTCCCTACGAGCAGTACTTC TRBV27 . TRBJ2-7 .
CASTSARGESPLHF TGTGCCAGCACCTCGGCCAGGGGAGAGTCACCCCTCCACTTT TRBV5-4 many TRBJ1-6 .
CASSSGGAGGYEQYF TGTGCCAGCAGCTCCGGGGGGGCAGGGGGCTACGAGCAGTACTTC TRBV7-8 few TRBJ2-7 .
CASTPGTTEAFF TGTGCCAGCACCCCCGGGACAACTGAAGCTTTCTTT TRBV28 . TRBJ1-1 .
CASSLVRPGFQETQYF TGTGCCAGCAGCTTAGTGAGGCCAGGGTTTCAAGAGACCCAGTACTTC TRBV7-6 few TRBJ2-5 .
CASSQTGINEKLFF TGCGCCAGCAGCCAAACAGGGATTAATGAAAAACTGTTTTTT TRBV4-3 . TRBJ1-4 .
CASSLAGQVLNTEAFF TGTGCCAGCAGTTTAGCGGGACAGGTATTGAACACTGAAGCTTTCTTT TRBV12-3/TRBV12-4 many TRBJ1-1 TRBD1
CANGAGPEQFF TGTGCCAATGGGGCGGGCCCCGAGCAGTTCTTC TRBV11-3 . TRBJ2-1 .
CVSGRQLWEKLFF TGTGTCAGCGGTCGACAGCTGTGGGAAAAACTGTTTTTT TRBV12-3/TRBV12-4 once TRBJ1-4 .
CASSLSFRSSYNEQFF TGTGCCAGCAGTTTATCGTTCCGGAGCTCCTACAATGAGCAGTTCTTC TRBV27 . TRBJ2-1 .
CASSLTDERNQPQHF TGTGCCAGCAGCTTGACCGATGAACGCAATCAGCCCCAGCATTTT TRBV7-9 few TRBJ1-5 .
CASRGGGSSGANVLTF TGTGCCAGCAGGGGGGGGGGCAGCTCTGGGGCCAACGTCCTGACTTTC TRBV6-1 . TRBJ2-6 .
CASSELNPLEQYF TGCGCCAGCAGTGAACTGAACCCTCTCGAGCAGTACTTC TRBV10-2 . TRBJ2-7 .
CASGLVLPARGTEAFF TGTGCTAGTGGTTTGGTACTGCCAGCCCGAGGCACTGAAGCTTTCTTT TRBV12-5 . TRBJ1-1 .
CSVDDRGQAFF TGCAGCGTAGACGACAGGGGCCAAGCTTTCTTT TRBV29-1 . TRBJ1-1 TRBD1
CASRTGTINTGELFF TGTGCCAGCAGAACCGGGACTATCAACACCGGGGAGCTGTTTTTT TRBV7-8 few TRBJ2-2 TRBD2
CASSLEAPIPYGYTF TGTGCCAGCAGCTTAGAAGCCCCGATTCCTTATGGCTACACCTTC TRBV7-2 . TRBJ1-2 .
CASSYIEGEDTQYF TGTGCCAGCAGTTACATCGAGGGGGAAGATACGCAGTATTTT TRBV6-5 many TRBJ2-3 .
CASSRDTVNTEAFF TGTGCCAGCAGCCGAGACACAGTGAACACTGAAGCTTTCTTT TRBV4-2 . TRBJ1-1 .
CASSEPHEAFF TGTGCCAGCAGCGAACCGCATGAAGCTTTCTTT TRBV7-6 . TRBJ1-1 .
CASGPSNEQFF TGTGCCAGCGGTCCCTCTAATGAGCAGTTCTTC TRBV9 . TRBJ2-1 .
CASSSIRGPLSYEQYF TGTGCCAGCAGCTCGATCAGGGGCCCCCTTTCCTACGAGCAGTACTTC TRBV7-9 few TRBJ2-7 .
CASSLTPMTSTDTQYF TGTGCCAGCAGCTTAACACCCATGACTAGCACAGATACGCAGTATTTT TRBV7-3 many TRBJ2-3 .
CASSLGRPFEAFF TGTGCCAGCAGTTTAGGCAGGCCGTTTGAAGCTTTCTTT TRBV12-3/TRBV12-4 . TRBJ1-1 .
CASMEIFRDSEKLFF TGTGCCAGCATGGAAATATTCCGGGACAGTGAAAAACTGTTTTTT TRBV6-1 . TRBJ1-4 TRBD1
CASSSDDRGPSGANVLTF TGTGCCAGCAGTTCTGATGACAGGGGGCCTTCTGGGGCCAACGTCCTGACTTTC TRBV28 few TRBJ2-6 TRBD1
CASSDFPWEQYF TGCGCCAGCAGTGACTTCCCATGGGAGCAGTACTTC TRBV10-2 . TRBJ2-7 .
CASSQRGVAGEQPQHF TGTGCCAGCAGCCAGAGGGGGGTGGCAGGGGAACAGCCCCAGCATTTT TRBV4-2 . TRBJ1-5 .
CASSLPTGLAGAHRYNEQFF TGTGCCAGCAGCTTACCTACGGGACTAGCGGGGGCCCATCGGTACAATGAGCAGTTCTTC TRBV7-8 many TRBJ2-1 TRBD2
CASSQVLDNEQFF TGTGCCAGCAGCCAAGTGTTGGACAATGAGCAGTTCTTC TRBV4-2 few TRBJ2-1 .
CASSRGTGTEAFF TGCGCCAGCAGCCGCGGGACAGGCACTGAAGCTTTCTTT TRBV4-1 few TRBJ1-1 TRBD1
CASSEGNEQYF TGTGCCAGCAGTGAAGGGAACGAGCAGTACTTC TRBV6-1 many TRBJ2-7 .
CASSPRELLDEQFF TGTGCCAGCAGCCCCCGGGAACTGCTCGATGAGCAGTTCTTC TRBV7-6 . TRBJ2-1 .
CASSLRNYDGSSYNEQFF TGTGCCAGCAGCTTACGGAATTACGACGGGAGCTCCTACAATGAGCAGTTCTTC TRBV11-2 . TRBJ2-1 .
CASSLYSFSSYNEQFF TGTGCCAGCAGTTTATACAGTTTCAGCTCCTACAATGAGCAGTTCTTC TRBV27 few TRBJ2-1 .
CATSTYRDGNSPLHF TGTGCCACCAGCACTTATCGGGACGGTAATTCACCCCTCCACTTT TRBV15 many TRBJ1-6 .
CASSISKSSGNTIYF TGTGCCAGCAGTATTTCCAAGAGCTCTGGAAACACCATATATTTT TRBV27 . TRBJ1-3 .
CASSLGSSEQETQYF TGTGCCAGCAGTTTAGGATCTAGCGAACAAGAGACCCAGTACTTC TRBV27 few TRBJ2-5 .
CASSFSGDMNTEAFF TGTGCCAGCAGCTTTTCCGGGGACATGAACACTGAAGCTTTCTTT TRBV5-6 . TRBJ1-1 .
CASSAGTDTNSNQPQHF TGTGCCAGCAGCGCCGGGACAGATACAAATAGCAATCAGCCCCAGCATTTT TRBV7-8 many TRBJ1-5 TRBD1
CSARPPGGRYNEQFF TGCAGTGCTAGACCTCCGGGGGGGAGATACAATGAGCAGTTCTTC TRBV20-1 . TRBJ2-1 TRBD2
CASSVSGGGTEAFF TGTGCCAGCAGCGTATCAGGGGGTGGCACTGAAGCTTTCTTT TRBV9 . TRBJ1-1 TRBD1
CASSYFRQGAITGELFF TGTGCCAGCAGTTACTTTAGACAGGGGGCTATCACCGGGGAGCTGTTTTTT TRBV6-2/TRBV6-3 few TRBJ2-2 TRBD1
CASSQETGVTYGYTF TGCGCCAGCAGCCAAGAGACAGGAGTAACCTATGGCTACACCTTC TRBV4-1 few TRBJ1-2 .
CASSPNRLYNEQFF TGTGCCAGCAGCCCGAATCGTCTCTACAATGAGCAGTTCTTC TRBV7-8 . TRBJ2-1 .